A single sample is the source of the 32 T cell receptor beta chains below, sequenced in a study of T cells in Graves' hyperthyroidism and ophthalmopathy. From RNA transcripts, TCR beta CDR3 regions were amplified. Using the HTBI primer set, a first-round RT-PCR was run on the TCR CDR3. TCRdb reprocessed the multiplex PCR reads via MiXCR and lists one record per CDR3 protein. The sample shows about 98,000 distinct CDR3 sequences, 35% to 45% of them seen only once. Sequenced material: peripheral blood or thyroid tissue (not recorded which). The receptors originated from a woman aged 30 to 39 with Graves' hyperthyroidism.

The table lists this clonotype with many counts. The rearrangement links TRBV5-1 to TRBJ2-7; 12 bases agree with TRBD1. The V gene end was trimmed by 4 bases and the J gene end by 2 bases; junction bases not matched to a gene: 13. The germline CDR1 and CDR2 sequences are SGHRS and YFSETQ. This CDR3 is built from 18 residues. This CDR3 reads CASSQHPPGQGAAYEQYF. The DNA of the CDR3 is TGCGCCAGCAGCCAACACCCGCCGGGACAGGGGGCGGCCTACGAGCAGTACTTC.

There are many counts of this clonotype. The CDR3 loop reads CASSEGLAGALGSYEQYF. The CDR3, as DNA: TGTGCCAGCAGTGAAGGACTAGCGGGAGCCTTAGGGTCCTACGAGCAGTACTTC. The V gene is TRBV6-1, the J gene TRBJ2-7; 12 positions match TRBD2. CDR1 is MNHNS, CDR2 SASEGT, per germline. After removal of 1 base from V and 1 base from J, the junction contained 8 bases not matched to a gene. The CDR3 length is 18 residues.

Turning to this clonotype: The conserved phenylalanine or tryptophan normally closing the CDR3 is absent here, so this likely arose from a read error. The gene calls are TRBV7-9 and TRBJ1-2; no clear D gene. This CDR3 contains 12 residues. The germline V gene has CDR1 SEHNR and CDR2 FQNEAQ (reference sequence). This chain's CDR3 is CASGLPDAGYTL. Written as DNA, the CDR3 is TGTGCCAGCGGCTTACCGGATGCTGGCTACACCCTC.

This clonotype was seen more than once but under ten times. The chain joins TRBV28 to TRBJ1-2, with TRBD1 as a possible D gene (5 bases). This CDR3 is built from 14 residues. Germline values: CDR1 MDHEN, CDR2 SYDVKM. Between the trimmed V and J ends, which lost 5 bases and 6 bases, there was a span of 16 bases. The chain's CDR3 is CASSPGTVGNGYTF. The CDR3 nucleotides are TGTGCCAGCAGTCCCGGGACCGTGGGGAATGGCTACACCTTC.

The chain links TRBV20-1 to TRBJ1-2, with a possible D match to TRBD1 (6 bases). Per the germline V gene, CDR1 is DFQATT and CDR2 is SNEGSKA (reference sequence). This CDR3 contains 13 residues. Trimming stripped 5 bases from V and 0 bases from J, with 10 bases between. This CDR3 reads CSASGTTNYGYTF. CDR3 sequence (DNA): TGCAGTGCTTCTGGGACAACTAACTATGGCTACACCTTC.

J is TRBJ1-3 and V is TRBV9, with TRBD1 identical over 7 bases. Per germline, CDR1 SGDLS and CDR2 YYNGEE. The CDR3 extends over 19 amino acids. Trimming removed 5 bases from V and 0 bases from J; junction bases left unmatched: 17. CDR3: CASSFSVLYQGGSGNTIYF. Here the CDR3 DNA reads TGTGCCAGCAGTTTTTCAGTACTATATCAGGGGGGCTCTGGAAACACCATATATTTT.

With respect to this clonotype: The conserved final phenylalanine or tryptophan is absent from the CDR3, which likely points to a read error. J is TRBJ1-3 and V is TRBV19; 8 bases line up with TRBD1. CDR1 and CDR2 (germline): LNHDA, SQIVND (reference sequence). The CDR3 is made up of 16 amino acids. The junction had 8 bases not matched to a gene; V was cut back by 7 bases and J by 0 bases. The CDR3 region has the DNA TGTGCCAGTACCCCCGGGACAGGCCTCTCTGGAAACACCATATATGCT. This translates into CASTPGTGLSGNTIYA.

As concerns this clonotype: This may be a read error: a much more frequent sequence differs by one nucleotide. The rearrangement joins TRBV27 to TRBJ1-6; maybe TRBD1 (5 bases). Germline V lookup: CDR1 MNHEY, CDR2 SMNVEV (reference sequence). CDR3 length equals 15 residues. The CDR3 bases are TGTGCCGGCAGTCTCCACGAGTGGGGGTTTTCACCCCTCCACTTT. This codes for CAGSLHEWGFSPLHF.

This clonotype has at least ten counts. This chain uses TRBV7-3 with TRBJ2-5; D may correspond to TRBD1 or TRBD2 (5 bases each). Looked up from germline, CDR1 is SGHTA and CDR2 is FQGTGA. This CDR3 has 13 amino acids. Trimming took 3 bases from V and 7 from J, leaving 12 bases between them. The CDR3 nucleotides read TGTGCCAGCAGCTTCGGGACCCAGGGGACCCAGTACTTC. Residues: CASSFGTQGTQYF.

This clonotype has a count of ten or more. The genes are TRBV5-1 and TRBJ1-2; 9 bases agree with TRBD1. The V gene's germline CDR1 is SGHRS and CDR2 YFSETQ. V lost 0 bases, J lost 6 bases, and 6 bases stayed unmatched. CDR3 length: 15 amino acids. The CDR3 DNA sequence: TGCGCCAGCAGCTTGGAAAATAGGACAGGGGATGGCTACACCTTC. Amino acids: CASSLENRTGDGYTF.

This clonotype was observed at least ten times. The chain links TRBV2 to TRBJ1-5, with D maybe TRBD1 (6 bases). The germline V gene encodes CDR1 SNHLY and CDR2 FYNNEI. The CDR3 spans 12 residues. The V and J ends lost 6 bases and 8 bases respectively, with 11 bases between them. CDR3 sequence: CASSRGGEPQHF. The CDR3 nucleotides read TGTGCCAGCAGCCGAGGGGGGGAGCCCCAGCATTTT. Combining the CDR3 with reference TRBV2 and TRBJ1-5 gives the whole variable domain EPEVTQTPSHQVTQMGQEVILRCVPISNHLYFYWYRQILGQKVEFLVSFYNNEISEKSEIFDDQFSVERPDGSNFTLKIRSTKLEDSAMYFCASSRGGEPQHFGDGTRLSIL.

On this clonotype: A clone one base away is much larger, so this may be a read error. V and J are TRBV9 and TRBJ1-2, with D unclear. Germline V gene data show CDR1 as SGDLS and CDR2 as YYNGEE. The CDR3 is 15 amino acids. The CDR3 sequence is CACSQVGSSNYGYTF. CDR3 coding DNA: TGTGCCTGCAGCCAAGTCGGGAGTAGTAACTATGGCTACACCTTC.

Points on this clonotype: Relative to the germline gene, one junction end is altered; a read error may explain this. This rearrangement joins TRBV2 to TRBJ1-6; no clear D. Germline V gives CDR1 SNHLY, CDR2 FYNNEI. The length of the CDR3 is 14 residues. CDR3 nucleotide sequence: TGTGCCAGCCCCGGGCCTGAAAGGAATTCACCCCCCCACTTT. Residues: CASPGPERNSPPHF.

Ten or more counts support this clonotype. The chain couples TRBV11-3 to TRBJ2-3; TRBD1 is a possible D gene (5 bases). The V gene lost 3 bases and the J gene lost 3 bases, with 13 bases spanning the gap. The CDR3 is 15 amino acids. Germline CDR1 is SGHNT and CDR2 is YENEEA. CDR3 in amino acids: CASSLGTGPTDTQYF. The CDR3 DNA sequence: TGTGCCAGCAGCTTGGGCACAGGCCCTACAGATACGCAGTATTTT.

This clonotype occurred many times. The chain uses TRBV9 and TRBJ2-7; perhaps TRBD1 as D (5 bases). Per germline, CDR1 SGDLS and CDR2 YYNGEE. V lost 5 bases and J lost 4, with 16 bases in between. This CDR3 has 14 residues. The DNA for the CDR3 is TGTGCCAGCAGTCAGGGTGGGGCCGGATACGAGCAGTACTTC. Translating it yields CASSQGGAGYEQYF.

This clonotype was recorded once. Given a much more abundant clone one base away, this may be a read error. The chain has TRBV28 and TRBJ2-7; D is unresolved. Germline-derived CDR1 and CDR2 are MDHEN and SYDVKM. V was shortened by 5 bases and J by 5 bases, with 22 bases between the two germline ends. The CDR3 is 16 amino acids. CDR3: CASSPPVGPSQNEQYF. In nucleotides, the CDR3 is TGTGCCAGCAGTCCTCCAGTTGGGCCTAGTCAGAACGAGCAGTACTTC.

V usage is TRBV5-6 and J usage is TRBJ2-7; 10 bases agree with TRBD2. Germline CDR1 reads SGHDT; CDR2 reads YYEEEE. CDR3 size: 17 residues. The junction had 11 bases not matched to a gene; V was cut back by 1 base and J by 4 bases. CDR3 amino acids: CASSLKRRTSGLYEQYF. CDR3 nucleotide sequence: TGTGCCAGCAGCTTGAAGCGTAGGACTAGCGGTTTATACGAGCAGTACTTC.

Ten or more counts support this clonotype. The chain is built from TRBV3-1 and TRBJ2-5; possibly TRBD1 for D (5 bases). CDR1 LGHDT and CDR2 YNNKEL come from the germline V gene (reference sequence). Trimming took 0 bases from V and 1 from J, leaving 9 bases between them. The CDR3 consists of 15 residues. Here the CDR3 reads CASSQDPGPQETQYF. CDR3 in DNA: TGTGCCAGCAGCCAAGACCCAGGGCCCCAAGAGACCCAGTACTTC.

This clonotype was seen a single time. The conserved phenylalanine or tryptophan normally closing the CDR3 is absent here, so this likely arose from a read error. The rearrangement joins TRBV5-1 to TRBJ2-7, with a tentative D call TRBD1 (6 bases). This CDR3 has 15 amino acids. The germline V and J ends were trimmed by 1 base and 4 bases, with 15 bases remaining between them. CDR1 SGHRS and CDR2 YFSETQ come from the germline V gene. The CDR3 DNA follows: TGCGCCAGCAGCTTGTATCCGGGACAAGGGTACGAGCAGTACTCC. Translated, it gives CASSLYPGQGYEQYS.

At least ten counts were recorded for this clonotype. This chain uses TRBV2 with TRBJ2-7; D unresolved. In germline, CDR1 is SNHLY, CDR2 FYNNEI. The CDR3 runs to 11 residues. V was trimmed by 6 bases and J by 5 bases, leaving 8 bases between them. The CDR3 DNA reads TGTGCCAGCAGGTATAGCAACGAGCAGTACTTC. It yields the protein CASRYSNEQYF.

At least ten counts were recorded for this clonotype. This chain joins TRBV5-1 and TRBJ2-7; TRBD1 matches at 8 bases. Germline CDR1 SGHRS, CDR2 YFSETQ. The J segment lost 6 bases and the V segment lost 0 bases, leaving 8 bases of the junction unmatched. CDR3 length: 15 amino acids. CDR3 bases: TGCGCCAGCAGCTTGGGAGATGACAGGGGAGGCGAGCAGTACTTC. This translates into CASSLGDDRGGEQYF.

This CDR3 reads CASSPRTGGNYGYTF. CDR3 sequence (DNA): TGTGCCAGCAGCCCCCGGACAGGGGGTAACTATGGCTACACCTTC. This chain uses TRBV9 with TRBJ1-2; 10 bases are shared with TRBD1. Trimming at V came to 4 bases and at J to 1 base, leaving 4 bases not matched to a gene. Germline V lookup: CDR1 SGDLS, CDR2 YYNGEE. The CDR3 has 15 residues.

This clonotype occurred a few times. The CDR3 nucleotides read TGTGCCAGCAGCTACCAAGAGACCCAGCATTTT. Translated, it gives CASSYQETQHF. V and J are TRBV5-6 and TRBJ1-5; no definite D call. This CDR3 is 11 amino acids long. Per germline, CDR1 SGHDT and CDR2 YYEEEE. The V and J ends lost 3 bases and 11 bases respectively, with 9 bases between them.

This clonotype was observed many times. J is TRBJ1-3 and V is TRBV12-3 or TRBV12-4; D gene uncertain. The CDR3 sequence is 14 residues long. Trimming removed 3 bases at V and 4 bases at J, with 10 bases between. For the CDR3, the DNA is TGTGCCAGCAGTTTTTCGGCGGAGGGAAACACCATATATTTT. Protein sequence: CASSFSAEGNTIYF.

This clonotype was recorded many times. The chain recombines TRBV6-6 with TRBJ1-4; 8 bases align to TRBD1. The CDR3 runs 13 residues. The junction had 3 bases not matched to a gene; V was cut back by 7 bases and J by 5 bases. The germline V gene has CDR1 MNHNY and CDR2 SVGAGI (reference sequence). In DNA, the CDR3 is TGTGCCAGCACCTCAGGGGGCAATGAAAAACTGTTTTTT. Translated: CASTSGGNEKLFF.

This clonotype was observed many times. The rearrangement uses TRBV20-1 and TRBJ1-1; a possible D gene is TRBD1 (6 bases). The V end was cut by 2 bases, the J end by 6 bases, with 16 bases between. The germline gives CDR1 DFQATT, CDR2 SNEGSKA (reference sequence). This CDR3 is built from 14 residues. The CDR3 spells CSARRVDRSAEAFF. CDR3 bases: TGCAGTGCTAGACGGGTTGACAGGAGCGCTGAAGCTTTCTTT.

The genes are TRBV11-3 and TRBJ2-1; D is possibly TRBD1 (6 bases). The CDR3 runs 15 residues. Per germline, CDR1 SGHNT and CDR2 YENEEA. The germline V and J ends were trimmed by 8 bases and 5 bases, with 19 bases remaining between them. CDR3 protein: CASYFETGPDNEQFF. The CDR3 bases are TGTGCCAGCTACTTCGAGACAGGCCCTGACAATGAGCAGTTCTTC.

This clonotype was seen many times. CDR3 sequence (DNA): TGTGCCACCAGCAGAGAAGGGGGCACCTACGAGCAGTACTTC. It is translated as CATSREGGTYEQYF. The J gene is TRBJ2-7, the V gene TRBV15; 7 bases line up with TRBD1. There are 14 residues in the CDR3. Per germline, CDR1 LNHNV and CDR2 YYDKDF (reference sequence). J was trimmed by 2 bases and V by 0 bases; bases with no gene match: 1. Full variable domain (missing parts from reference TRBV15 and TRBJ2-7): DAMVIQNPRYQVTQFGKPVTLSCSQTLNHNVMYWYQQKSSQAPKLLFHYYDKDFNNEADTPDNFQSRRPNTSFCFLDIRSPGLGDTAMYLCATSREGGTYEQYFGPGTRLTVT.

Concerning this clonotype itself: It is likely a read error, because the conserved phenylalanine at the end of the CDR3 is missing. V usage is TRBV6-5 and J usage is TRBJ2-7; no definite D call. Trimming removed 2 bases from V and 9 bases from J, with 14 bases in between. Germline V gene data show CDR1 as MNHEY and CDR2 as SVGAGI. This CDR3 region has 13 residues. CDR3 protein: CASSYSPRQAQYL. For the CDR3, the DNA is TGTGCCAGCAGTTACAGTCCGAGGCAGGCGCAGTACCTC.

The J gene is TRBJ1-2, the V gene TRBV7-3, with no clear D. Germline lookup yields CDR1 SGHTA and CDR2 FQGTGA. V lost 2 bases and J lost 3, with 7 bases in between. The CDR3 runs 13 residues. The CDR3 spells CASSLRGYYGYTF. DNA for the CDR3: TGTGCCAGCAGCTTACGCGGGTACTATGGCTACACCTTC.

J is TRBJ2-3 and V is TRBV2; 7 bases match TRBD2. CDR3 size: 15 residues. Trimming took 4 bases from V and 4 from J; bases not matched to a gene: 8. The germline CDR1 and CDR2 sequences are SNHLY and FYNNEI. The CDR3 spells CASSVGGSFADTQYF. The DNA for the CDR3 is TGTGCCAGCAGTGTCGGCGGGAGTTTCGCAGATACGCAGTATTTT.

This clonotype was observed many times. This chain connects TRBV6-1 to TRBJ2-7; 11 positions agree with TRBD2. Germline V CDR1 and CDR2: MNHNS, SASEGT. The CDR3 is 16 residues long. V trimming: 7 bases; J trimming: 0 bases; junction bases outside the gene matches: 8. CDR3 region: CASNPGLAVASYEQYF. CDR3 bases: TGTGCCAGCAATCCGGGACTAGCGGTAGCCTCCTACGAGCAGTACTTC.